Listed below are T cell receptor beta chains from one sample, sequenced in a study of blood T cell repertoires in COVID-19. The assay was immunoSEQ multiplex PCR, and TCRdb's table has in-frame clones only and misses some. The data show 35,000 to 45,000 clones, with roughly 80% seen just once and over 25% held by the top ten. Sequencing input: peripheral blood. The origin of the receptors is a woman in her seventies with acute or convalescent COVID-19. CDR3s leave out the opening cysteine and the closing phenylalanine or tryptophan.

>TRBJ2-1|TRBV10-3
AISIAVYNEQF
>TRBJ1-1|TRBV5-1
ASSLEGITEAF
>TRBJ1-1|TRBV5-5
ASNPGRGHVMNTEAF
>TRBJ2-7|TRBV5-4
ASSFEVRGSYEQY
>TRBJ1-2|TRBV6-5
ATPTVYYGYT
>TRBJ1-5|TRBV19
ASSIDPARDRVLDSNQPQH
>TRBJ2-7|TRBV7-9
ASSLGTGLYEQY
>TRBJ2-1|TRBV6-1
ASSDRSPWGQGNNEQF
>TRBJ1-2|TRBV27
ASSFWQGRNYGYT
>TRBJ1-1|TRBV6-5
ASSYGSTEAF